A selection of T cell receptor beta chains follows, all from one sample in a study of response to subunit inactivated influenza vaccine. TCRdb ran MiXCR on the RT-PCR reads and lists one entry per CDR3 protein. The sample has fewer than 600,000 distinct CDR3 sequences, approximately 6.9% seen once. This material consisted of PBMCs from blood, taken less than 30 months after vaccination. These receptors came from a man aged 45 to 75 who received an inactivated influenza vaccine. Each CDR3 is given with its conserved first and last residue. A D gene is named only where the DNA matches it firmly. Clone sizes are given selectively: once, few, many, or a class where the clone is expanded.

abundance	v_gene	d_gene	j_gene	CDR3nt	CDR3aa
.	TRBV11-2	.	TRBJ2-5	TGTGCCAGCAGCGCTGTGGAGTACCAAGAGACCCAGTACTTC	CASSAVEYQETQYF
few	TRBV20-1	.	TRBJ2-5	TGCAGTGCTACGGACCTAGCGACCCAGTACTTC	CSATDLATQYF
many	TRBV12-3/TRBV12-4	TRBD1	TRBJ2-7	TGTGCCAGCAGGCCTCCGGGACAGGGGATACACGAGCAGTACTTC	CASRPPGQGIHEQYF
many	TRBV12-3/TRBV12-4	TRBD1	TRBJ1-5	TGTGCCAGCAGTCTCGATAGGACAGGGAGCAATCAGCCCCAGCATTTT	CASSLDRTGSNQPQHF
many	TRBV10-1	.	TRBJ1-2	TGCGCCAGCAGTGACAGCTTCTATGGCTACACCTTC	CASSDSFYGYTF
.	TRBV3-1	TRBD1	TRBJ1-5	TGTGCCAGCAGCCCGACAGGGGAGACGGGGCCCCAGCATTTT	CASSPTGETGPQHF
many	TRBV20-1	.	TRBJ1-5	TGCAGTGCTAGAGAGCCGGGGGTAAATCAGCCCCAGCATTTT	CSAREPGVNQPQHF
many	TRBV7-2	.	TRBJ1-3	TGTGCCAGCAGCTTAGAAGGGCCAGTCTCTGGAAACACCATATATTTT	CASSLEGPVSGNTIYF
.	TRBV6-2/TRBV6-3	.	TRBJ2-7	TGTGCCAGCAGTTACGGGCAGGGAATCTCCTACGAGCAGTACTTC	CASSYGQGISYEQYF
few	TRBV11-2	TRBD2	TRBJ2-1	TGTGCCAGCAGCTTCCGGACTAGCGGGGGAGCCCATACCCTCAGTGAGCAGTTCTTC	CASSFRTSGGAHTLSEQFF